The T cell receptor (beta chain) described here comes from a study of cytomegalovirus exposure and HLA in healthy donors. The PCR made use of 60 Vbeta and 13 Jbeta primers. Assay used: immunoSEQ multiplex PCR; TCRdb lists only in-frame clones, some missing. The repertoire includes 150,000 to 200,000 clones, approximately 70% of them detected once, and 7% to 7.5% sits in the top ten. V lost 3 bases and J lost 0; bases outside the gene matches: 16. CDR3 length: 18 residues. The V gene's germline CDR1 is GTSNPN and CDR2 SVGIG (reference sequence). The TCR sequence derives from a man aged 35-49 years in good health and CMV-seropositive. Sequencing used PBMCs. The rearrangement joins TRBV30 to TRBJ1-1; TRBD1 agrees at 7 bases. This CDR3 is CAWSGRPYPGQMNTEAFF. The DNA of the CDR3 is TGTGCCTGGAGCGGTCGGCCCTACCCGGGACAGATGAACACTGAAGCTTTCTTT.